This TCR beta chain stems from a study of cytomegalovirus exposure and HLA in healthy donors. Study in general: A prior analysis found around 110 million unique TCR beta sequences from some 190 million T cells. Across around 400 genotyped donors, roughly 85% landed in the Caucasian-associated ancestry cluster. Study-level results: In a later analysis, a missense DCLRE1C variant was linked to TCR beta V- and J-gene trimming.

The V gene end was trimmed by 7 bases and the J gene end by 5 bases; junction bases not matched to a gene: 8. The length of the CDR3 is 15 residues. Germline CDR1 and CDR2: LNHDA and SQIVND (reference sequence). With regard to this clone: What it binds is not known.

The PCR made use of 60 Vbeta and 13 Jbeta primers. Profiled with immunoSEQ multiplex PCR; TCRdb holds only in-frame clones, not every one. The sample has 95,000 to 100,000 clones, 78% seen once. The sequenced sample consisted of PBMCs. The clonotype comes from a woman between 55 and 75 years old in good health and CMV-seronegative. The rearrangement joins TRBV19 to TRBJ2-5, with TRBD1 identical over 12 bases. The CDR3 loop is CASKPGQGAWETQYF. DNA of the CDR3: TGTGCCAGTAAACCGGGACAGGGGGCCTGGGAGACCCAGTACTTC.